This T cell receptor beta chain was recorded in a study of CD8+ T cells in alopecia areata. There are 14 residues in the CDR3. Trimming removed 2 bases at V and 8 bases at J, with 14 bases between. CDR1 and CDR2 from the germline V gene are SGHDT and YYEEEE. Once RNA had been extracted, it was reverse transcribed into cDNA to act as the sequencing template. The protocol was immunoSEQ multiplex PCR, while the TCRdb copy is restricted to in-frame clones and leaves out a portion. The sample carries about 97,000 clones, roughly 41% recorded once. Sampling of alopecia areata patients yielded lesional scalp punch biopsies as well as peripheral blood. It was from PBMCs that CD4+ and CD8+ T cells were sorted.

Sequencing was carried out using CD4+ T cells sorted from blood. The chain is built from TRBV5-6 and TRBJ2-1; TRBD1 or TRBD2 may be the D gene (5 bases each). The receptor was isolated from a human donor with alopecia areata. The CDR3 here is CASSFRGVRDEQFF. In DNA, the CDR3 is TGTGCCAGCAGCTTCCGGGGCGTGCGGGATGAGCAGTTCTTC.